These T cell receptor beta chains were read from a single sample in a study of memory CD8 T cells in hepatitis C reinfection. Some clones are missing from TCRdb's copy, which holds only in-frame ones; the method was immunoSEQ multiplex PCR. The table records some 44,000 clones, 89% of them present only once. The source material was naive CD8+ T cells sorted from blood. These receptors were taken from a man younger than 35 with hepatitis C virus infection. Each CDR3 is given with its conserved first and last residue. A D gene is named only where the DNA matches it firmly. Clone size is stated in some rows and not others, as once, few, many or a class when expanded.

J,V,D,size,CDR3,DNA
TRBJ2-1,TRBV25-1,NA,NA,CASSRTDSYNEQFF,TGTGCCAGCAGCCGGACAGACTCCTACAATGAGCAGTTCTTC
TRBJ2-1,TRBV4-2,TRBD2,NA,CASSQDDRTTSGMGNEQFF,TGTGCCAGCAGCCAAGATGACCGGACAACTAGCGGGATGGGCAATGAGCAGTTCTTC
TRBJ2-1,TRBV5-1,TRBD1,NA,CASSSQGDPNEQFF,TGCGCCAGCAGTTCTCAGGGGGATCCAAATGAGCAGTTCTTC
TRBJ2-3,TRBV4-1,NA,once,CASSPQDSSDTQYF,TGCGCCAGCAGCCCCCAAGATAGCTCAGATACGCAGTATTTT
TRBJ1-3,TRBV6-5,NA,NA,CASSYRTPASGNTIYF,TGTGCCAGCAGTTATCGGACACCTGCCTCTGGAAACACCATATATTTT
TRBJ2-3,TRBV28,NA,NA,CASSFLVYDTQYF,TGTGCCAGCAGTTTTCTAGTGTATGATACGCAGTATTTT
TRBJ2-3,TRBV7-7,TRBD2,NA,CASSFSGGADTQYF,TGTGCCAGCAGCTTTAGCGGGGGGGCAGACACGCAGTATTTT
TRBJ2-7,TRBV5-5,TRBD2,NA,CASSYTSGNSYEQYF,TGTGCCAGCAGTTACACTAGCGGCAACTCCTACGAGCAGTACTTC
TRBJ2-7,TRBV19,NA,once,CATSDTYEQYF,TGTGCCACCTCGGACACCTACGAGCAGTACTTC
TRBJ1-2,TRBV4-1,NA,NA,CASSQEASGYYGYTF,TGCGCCAGCAGCCAAGAGGCCAGCGGATACTATGGCTACACCTTC
TRBJ1-1,TRBV5-6,NA,NA,CASSAQGLNTEAFF,TGTGCCAGCAGCGCACAGGGTCTCAACACTGAAGCTTTCTTT
TRBJ2-2,TRBV27,TRBD2,NA,CASSPGLAGNTGELFF,TGTGCCAGCAGTCCCGGACTAGCGGGAAACACCGGGGAGCTGTTTTTT
TRBJ2-4,TRBV5-1,TRBD2,NA,CASREGMGAKNIQYF,TGCGCCAGCCGGGAGGGGATGGGAGCCAAAAACATTCAGTACTTC
TRBJ2-7,TRBV27,NA,NA,CASSLSARSEQYF,TGTGCCAGCAGTTTATCGGCCCGGAGCGAGCAGTACTTC
TRBJ2-3,TRBV11-2,TRBD2,NA,CASSPGLAGTTDTQYF,TGTGCCAGCAGCCCCGGACTAGCGGGGACCACAGATACGCAGTATTTT
TRBJ2-7,TRBV5-1,TRBD2,few,CASSQTSGRPYEQYF,TGCGCCAGCAGTCAGACTAGCGGGAGGCCGTACGAGCAGTACTTC
TRBJ2-5,TRBV6-5,NA,NA,CASSYGRQETQYF,TGTGCCAGCAGTTACGGCAGGCAAGAGACCCAGTACTTC
TRBJ2-1,TRBV7-9,TRBD1,once,CASSPRDRGTYNEQFF,TGTGCCAGCAGCCCCCGGGACAGGGGAACCTACAATGAGCAGTTCTTC
TRBJ1-2,TRBV27,TRBD1,NA,CASTEGGVSYGYTF,TGTGCCAGCACTGAAGGGGGCGTTAGCTATGGCTACACCTTC
TRBJ2-1,TRBV5-1,NA,NA,CASSLTGYNEQFF,TGCGCCAGCAGCTTGACGGGTTACAATGAGCAGTTCTTC
TRBJ2-3,TRBV30,NA,NA,CAWGLGGQGDTQYF,TGTGCCTGGGGACTCGGGGGGCAGGGAGATACGCAGTATTTT
TRBJ2-3,TRBV27,TRBD2,NA,CASSSSTSGSTDTQYF,TGTGCCAGCAGTTCCTCGACTAGCGGGAGCACAGATACGCAGTATTTT
TRBJ1-1,TRBV28,NA,NA,CASSFNQNTEAFF,TGTGCCAGCAGTTTCAATCAGAACACTGAAGCTTTCTTT
TRBJ2-7,TRBV7-9,NA,NA,CASSLDEGEQYF,TGTGCCAGCAGCTTAGACGAGGGCGAGCAGTACTTC
TRBJ2-1,TRBV30,NA,NA,CAWTDGNSGNERFF,TGTGCCTGGACTGACGGGAATAGTGGGAATGAGCGGTTCTTC
TRBJ2-6,TRBV7-6,NA,NA,CASSLEGPRLGSGANVLTF,TGTGCCAGCAGCTTAGAGGGGCCGAGACTAGGCTCTGGGGCCAACGTCCTGACTTTC
TRBJ2-3,TRBV2,TRBD2,NA,CASRDPVGLAGGVTDTQYF,TGTGCCAGCAGAGACCCCGTGGGACTAGCGGGAGGTGTTACAGATACGCAGTATTTT
TRBJ2-7,TRBV20-1,NA,NA,CSGRDSYEQYF,TGCAGTGGCCGGGACTCCTACGAGCAGTACTTC
TRBJ2-1,TRBV6-4,TRBD2,once,CASSDSNSGRHEQFF,TGTGCCAGCAGTGACTCGAATAGCGGGAGGCATGAGCAGTTCTTC
TRBJ2-1,TRBV9,TRBD2,NA,CASSTSGTSGNEQFF,TGTGCCAGCAGCACCTCCGGGACTAGCGGCAATGAGCAGTTCTTC
TRBJ1-2,TRBV28,NA,NA,CASSLDTNYGYTF,TGTGCCAGCAGCCTGGACACTAACTATGGCTACACCTTC
TRBJ2-7,TRBV9,NA,NA,CASSVSPEGGLYEQYF,TGTGCCAGCAGCGTAAGCCCCGAGGGGGGGCTGTACGAGCAGTACTTC
TRBJ1-1,TRBV9,NA,medium-sized,CASSSQGSNTEAFF,TGTGCCAGCAGTTCTCAGGGTTCGAACACTGAAGCTTTCTTT
TRBJ2-5,TRBV9,TRBD2,NA,CASSVGGTGGETQYF,TGTGCCAGCAGCGTAGGAGGAACGGGAGGAGAGACCCAGTACTTC
TRBJ2-3,TRBV5-1,TRBD2,NA,CASSLAGNTDTQYF,TGCGCCAGCAGCCTAGCGGGGAACACAGATACGCAGTATTTT
TRBJ2-1,TRBV28,NA,NA,CASRRYGGNNEQFF,TGTGCCAGCAGGCGCTACGGGGGAAACAATGAGCAGTTCTTC
TRBJ1-2,TRBV10-1,NA,NA,CANISLSGAEGYTF,TGCGCCAACATCTCGTTGTCTGGGGCCGAAGGCTACACCTTC
TRBJ1-5,TRBV28,TRBD1,NA,CAILRQGDSNQPQHF,TGTGCCATACTAAGACAGGGGGATAGCAATCAGCCCCAGCATTTT
TRBJ2-3,TRBV4-3,NA,NA,CASSQVGGTDTQYF,TGCGCCAGCAGCCAAGTCGGGGGTACAGATACGCAGTATTTT
TRBJ2-2,TRBV6-1,TRBD2,NA,CASRNSGRTGELFF,TGTGCCAGCAGGAATAGCGGGAGAACCGGGGAGCTGTTTTTT
TRBJ2-1,TRBV7-2,TRBD2,NA,CASSLTSGPYNEQFF,TGTGCCAGCAGCCTGACTAGCGGGCCTTACAATGAGCAGTTCTTC
TRBJ2-3,TRBV9,NA,NA,CASSVATSRGEPDTQYF,TGTGCCAGCAGCGTAGCTACGAGTCGTGGAGAACCAGATACGCAGTATTTT
TRBJ1-3,TRBV19,NA,NA,CASRVEDSGNTIYF,TGTGCCAGTAGGGTAGAAGACTCTGGAAACACCATATATTTT
TRBJ2-3,TRBV9,NA,once,CASSVFSGTSTDTQYF,TGTGCCAGCAGCGTATTTAGCGGTACCAGCACAGATACGCAGTATTTT
TRBJ1-3,TRBV5-1,NA,NA,CASSPNSYRYPRNTIYF,TGCGCCAGCAGCCCGAATTCGTACAGGTACCCTCGGAACACCATATATTTT